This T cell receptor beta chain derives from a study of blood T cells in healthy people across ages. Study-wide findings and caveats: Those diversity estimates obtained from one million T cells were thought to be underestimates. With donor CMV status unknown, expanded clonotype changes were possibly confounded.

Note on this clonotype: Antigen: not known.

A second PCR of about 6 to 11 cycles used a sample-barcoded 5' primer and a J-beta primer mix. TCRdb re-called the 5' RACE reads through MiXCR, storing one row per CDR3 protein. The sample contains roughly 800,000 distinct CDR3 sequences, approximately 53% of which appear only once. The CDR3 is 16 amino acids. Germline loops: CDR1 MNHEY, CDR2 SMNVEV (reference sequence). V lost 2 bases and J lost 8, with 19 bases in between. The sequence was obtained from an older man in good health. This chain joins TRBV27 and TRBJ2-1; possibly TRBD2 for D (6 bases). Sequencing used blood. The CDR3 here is CASSLRFMRGNDEQFF. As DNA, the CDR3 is TGTGCCAGCAGTTTACGATTTATGCGCGGGAACGATGAGCAGTTCTTC.